A selection of T cell receptor beta chains follows, all from one sample in a study of shared clonotypes between healthy human individuals. Profiling relied on immunoSEQ multiplex PCR, and the TCRdb table lists in-frame clones only, not all of them. This sample has 2,500,000 or so clones, with under 95% found just once. Input material: naive CD4+ T cells from PBMCs. These receptors all stem from a man aged 18 to 29 in good health. Some clones in this sample may be carry-over from other donors' samples. CDR3s include the opening cysteine and the closing phenylalanine or tryptophan. D genes are given only for firm matches. A clone size is listed for some rows: how often the clone was seen (once, few, many), or a class if it is expanded.

v_gene	d_gene	abundance	j_gene	CDR3aa	CDR3nt
TRBV7-3	TRBD2	.	TRBJ2-7	CASSLLGGSRSEQYF	TGTGCCAGCAGCTTACTGGGGGGGTCCCGGAGCGAGCAGTACTTC
TRBV27	TRBD2	.	TRBJ2-7	CASRTSGPYEQYF	TGTGCCAGCAGGACTAGCGGGCCCTACGAGCAGTACTTC
TRBV5-1	.	.	TRBJ1-5	CASSPGDSNQPQHF	TGCGCCAGCAGCCCCGGGGATAGCAATCAGCCCCAGCATTTT
TRBV14	.	once	TRBJ2-2	CASSYRRQDSNTGELFF	TGTGCCAGCAGCTACCGCCGACAGGATTCGAACACCGGGGAGCTGTTTTTT
TRBV28	TRBD2	.	TRBJ2-2	CASSIYVVLAASNTGELFF	TGTGCCAGCAGTATTTACGTCGTACTAGCGGCTTCGAACACCGGGGAGCTGTTTTTT
TRBV12-1	.	.	TRBJ2-3	CASSPTAGLAGYLKDTQYF	TGTGCCAGCAGCCCTACCGCGGGACTAGCGGGATATTTGAAAGATACGCAGTATTTT
TRBV18	.	.	TRBJ1-1	CASSPATGNTEAFF	TGTGCCAGCTCACCCGCGACAGGGAACACTGAAGCTTTCTTT
TRBV30	.	.	TRBJ2-2	CAWRRPRLDGELFF	TGTGCCTGGAGGCGACCCCGTCTTGACGGGGAGCTGTTTTTT
TRBV5-1	.	.	TRBJ2-3	CASSFIPADTQYF	TGCGCCAGCAGCTTTATCCCGGCAGATACGCAGTATTTT
TRBV5-1	.	.	TRBJ1-2	CASSPTRDYGYTF	TGCGCCAGCAGCCCCACTAGGGACTATGGCTACACCTTC
TRBV7-6	TRBD2	.	TRBJ2-1	CASSFSLAGYNEQFF	TGTGCCAGCAGCTTTTCCCTAGCGGGTTACAATGAGCAGTTCTTC
TRBV10-3	TRBD2	once	TRBJ2-7	CAISAQREGVGEQYF	TGTGCCATCAGTGCTCAGCGGGAGGGAGTTGGCGAGCAGTACTTC
TRBV19	.	.	TRBJ2-5	CASSIIAGRGFYSLETQYF	TGTGCCAGTAGTATAATCGCGGGGAGAGGGTTTTATTCGTTGGAGACCCAGTACTTC
TRBV28	.	.	TRBJ1-4	CASTASSEKLFF	TGTGCCAGCACCGCCTCCTCCGAAAAACTGTTTTTT
TRBV6-4	.	.	TRBJ2-5	CASSDRPGGQETQYF	TGTGCCAGCAGTGACCGCCCCGGGGGACAAGAGACCCAGTACTTC
TRBV5-4	.	.	TRBJ1-2	CASSRLTENYGYTF	TGTGCCAGCAGCCGACTAACAGAGAACTATGGCTACACCTTC
TRBV27	TRBD2	.	TRBJ2-7	CASRPADLAGLYEQYF	TGTGCCAGCAGGCCTGCCGACTTAGCGGGGCTCTACGAGCAGTACTTC
TRBV27	.	.	TRBJ2-1	CASSLSVDVAYNEQFF	TGTGCCAGCAGTTTATCTGTGGATGTTGCCTACAATGAGCAGTTCTTC
TRBV5-6	TRBD1	.	TRBJ2-2	CASKDRGLFDTGELFF	TGTGCCAGCAAGGACAGGGGGCTTTTTGACACCGGGGAGCTGTTTTTT
TRBV5-1	.	.	TRBJ2-2	CASSRGVGFQNTGELFF	TGCGCCAGCAGCCGAGGGGTAGGATTCCAGAACACCGGGGAGCTGTTTTTT
TRBV29-1	.	.	TRBJ2-1	CSVTPLVGTYNEQFF	TGCAGCGTTACCCCGTTGGTGGGAACCTACAATGAGCAGTTCTTC
TRBV25-1	.	.	TRBJ2-7	CASSDSGASYEQYF	TGTGCCAGCAGTGACTCGGGGGCCTCCTACGAGCAGTACTTC
TRBV5-6	.	.	TRBJ2-7	CASSPSGGSYEQYF	TGTGCCAGCAGCCCGTCAGGGGGGTCCTACGAGCAGTACTTC
TRBV27	.	.	TRBJ2-1	CASSLTAEDEQFF	TGTGCCAGCAGTTTAACAGCGGAGGATGAGCAGTTCTTC
TRBV5-1	TRBD1	.	TRBJ2-5	CASSLTGIQETQYF	TGCGCCAGCAGCCTGACAGGGATACAAGAGACCCAGTACTTC
TRBV5-4	.	.	TRBJ2-7	CASSLASGQTYEQYF	TGTGCCAGCAGCTTGGCCTCAGGGCAAACCTACGAGCAGTACTTC
TRBV27	.	.	TRBJ1-5	CASSTGRHGEPQHF	TGTGCCAGCAGTACAGGCCGCCATGGAGAGCCCCAGCATTTT
TRBV5-1	TRBD1	.	TRBJ1-1	CASSLEGTGTEAFF	TGCGCCAGCAGCTTGGAGGGGACAGGGACTGAAGCTTTCTTT
TRBV5-1	TRBD2	.	TRBJ2-5	CASSLVTSGRALETQYF	TGCGCCAGCAGCTTGGTGACTAGCGGGAGGGCCCTGGAGACCCAGTACTTC
TRBV28	.	.	TRBJ1-1	CASTAATEAFF	TGTGCCAGCACTGCGGCCACTGAAGCTTTCTTT
TRBV20-1	.	.	TRBJ2-7	CSATRGYEQYF	TGCAGTGCTACACGGGGGTACGAGCAGTACTTC
TRBV7-6	.	.	TRBJ1-4	CASSLWRSTGLQEKLFF	TGTGCCAGCAGCTTATGGAGATCGACAGGATTACAGGAAAAACTGTTTTTT
TRBV6-1	TRBD1	.	TRBJ2-7	CASRRDSSYEQYF	TGTGCCAGCCGCCGGGACAGCTCCTACGAGCAGTACTTC
TRBV5-1	TRBD1	.	TRBJ1-1	CASSSRGSLNTEAFF	TGCGCCAGCAGCTCCAGGGGGTCATTGAACACTGAAGCTTTCTTT
TRBV6-1	.	.	TRBJ1-5	CASSDSSLQPQHF	TGTGCCAGCAGTGACTCGAGTCTTCAGCCCCAGCATTTT
TRBV6-5	.	.	TRBJ2-3	CASSYGRLNPDTQYF	TGTGCCAGCAGTTACGGCAGGCTTAATCCAGATACGCAGTATTTT
TRBV19	.	.	TRBJ1-1	CASSRYYAGTLNTEAFF	TGTGCCAGTAGTCGGTACTACGCCGGGACTTTGAACACTGAAGCTTTCTTT
TRBV6-5	.	.	TRBJ1-5	CASSPIIGNNQPQHF	TGTGCCAGCAGCCCAATTATAGGGAACAATCAGCCCCAGCATTTT
TRBV29-1	.	.	TRBJ2-4	CSVELPGNIQYF	TGCAGCGTTGAACTCCCAGGAAACATTCAGTACTTC
TRBV5-1	TRBD1	.	TRBJ2-5	CASSPGTGVETQYF	TGCGCCAGCAGCCCGGGGACAGGGGTGGAGACCCAGTACTTC
TRBV27	TRBD2	.	TRBJ2-4	CASRPGLAGVRNIQYF	TGTGCCAGCAGACCGGGACTAGCGGGGGTGAGGAACATTCAGTACTTC
TRBV4-2	TRBD2	.	TRBJ2-3	CASSQIASGSYTDTQYF	TGTGCCAGCAGCCAAATTGCTAGCGGGAGTTACACAGATACGCAGTATTTT
TRBV5-6	.	once	TRBJ2-3	CASSLAGGDTQYF	TGTGCCAGCAGCTTGGCCGGGGGTGATACGCAGTATTTT
TRBV10-3	TRBD1	once	TRBJ1-2	CAISDKGTGFNYGYTF	TGTGCCATCAGTGATAAAGGGACAGGGTTTAACTATGGCTACACCTTC
TRBV7-2	.	few	TRBJ1-5	CASSSGSEQPQHF	TGTGCCAGCAGCTCAGGGTCTGAACAGCCCCAGCATTTT
TRBV5-4	TRBD2	.	TRBJ2-1	CASSSQREGYEQFF	TGTGCCAGCAGTTCTCAGCGGGAGGGGTATGAGCAGTTCTTC
TRBV2	.	.	TRBJ2-1	CASSLEDSRYNEQFF	TGTGCCAGCAGTCTCGAGGACTCCCGATACAATGAGCAGTTCTTC
TRBV7-2	TRBD1	.	TRBJ1-1	CASSTRSVTGGEAFF	TGTGCCAGCAGCACACGGTCGGTCACAGGGGGTGAAGCTTTCTTT
TRBV11-1	.	.	TRBJ2-7	CASSQQGTEYF	TGTGCCAGCAGCCAACAGGGTACGGAGTACTTC
TRBV27	.	.	TRBJ2-2	CASRMATTGRSGELFF	TGTGCCAGCCGGATGGCGACTACGGGCCGGTCCGGGGAGCTGTTTTTT
TRBV28	TRBD1	.	TRBJ1-5	CASSLGQGRSQPQHF	TGTGCCAGCAGTTTGGGACAGGGAAGGTCTCAGCCCCAGCATTTT
TRBV5-1	.	.	TRBJ2-1	CASSLAAGRGYNEQFF	TGCGCCAGCAGCTTGGCGGCGGGAAGAGGGTACAATGAGCAGTTCTTC
TRBV5-4	.	.	TRBJ2-1	CASSLAAGARSFDEQFF	TGTGCCAGCAGCTTGGCAGCAGGGGCTAGAAGCTTCGATGAGCAGTTCTTC
TRBV11-3	TRBD1	.	TRBJ2-3	CASSPRDSPSTDTQYF	TGTGCCAGCAGCCCACGGGACAGTCCAAGCACAGATACGCAGTATTTT
TRBV6-5	.	.	TRBJ1-4	CASSYSNDGKLFF	TGTGCCAGCAGTTACTCCAACGACGGAAAACTGTTTTTT
TRBV18	.	.	TRBJ1-6	CASSDSDNSPLHF	TGTGCCAGCTCGGACAGCGATAATTCACCCCTCCACTTT
TRBV4-2	.	.	TRBJ2-5	CASSQEGGAQETQYF	TGTGCCAGCAGCCAAGAGGGGGGGGCTCAAGAGACCCAGTACTTC
TRBV30	.	once	TRBJ2-1	CAWSPSNYEQFF	TGTGCCTGGAGTCCCTCTAACTATGAGCAGTTCTTC
TRBV4-1	TRBD1	once	TRBJ1-1	CASSQAGTGGTEAFF	TGCGCCAGCAGCCAAGCTGGGACAGGGGGGACTGAAGCTTTCTTT